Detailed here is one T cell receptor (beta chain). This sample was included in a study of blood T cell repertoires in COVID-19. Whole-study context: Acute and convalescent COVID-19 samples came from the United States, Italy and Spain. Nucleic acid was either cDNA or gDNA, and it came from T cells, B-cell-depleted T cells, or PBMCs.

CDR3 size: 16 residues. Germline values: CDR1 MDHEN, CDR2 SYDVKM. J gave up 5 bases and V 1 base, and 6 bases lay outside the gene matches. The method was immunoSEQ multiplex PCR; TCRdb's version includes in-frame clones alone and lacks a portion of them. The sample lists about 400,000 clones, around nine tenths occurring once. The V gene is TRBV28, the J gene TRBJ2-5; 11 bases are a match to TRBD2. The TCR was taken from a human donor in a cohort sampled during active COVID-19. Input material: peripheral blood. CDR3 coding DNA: TGTGCCAGCAGTTTATTAGCGGGAGGGCCGCAGGAGACCCAGTACTTC. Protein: CASSLLAGGPQETQYF.